One and the same sample provided the 13 T cell receptor beta chains below, sequenced in a study of T cell responses to AZD1222 COVID-19 vaccine. The assay was immunoSEQ multiplex PCR, and TCRdb's table has in-frame clones only and misses some. The table shows fewer than 150,000 clones, with about 87% occurring only once. The sample was peripheral blood, taken on day 0 of AZD1222 vaccination. The source of these receptors is an adult in good health.

This clone has more than one count but fewer than ten. The V and J genes are TRBV5-1 and TRBJ1-4, with 9 bases that match TRBD1. Germline-derived CDR1 and CDR2 are SGHRS and YFSETQ. V gave up 4 bases and J gave up 5 bases; unmatched junction bases: 9. The CDR3 totals 16 residues. The CDR3 DNA reads as TGCGCCAGCAGCCCGCTGCGACAGGGGGGCAATGAAAAACTGTTTTTT. Its protein product is CASSPLRQGGNEKLFF.

The chain recombines TRBV9 with TRBJ2-3; the D gene could be TRBD1 or TRBD2 (6 bases each). Trimming pared 0 bases from V and 1 base from J, leaving 9 bases between. The CDR3 length is 15 residues. CDR1 is SGDLS, CDR2 YYNGEE, per germline. The DNA of the CDR3 is TGTGCCAGCAGCGTAGAGGGGGGTGGCACAGATACGCAGTATTTT. Translated: CASSVEGGGTDTQYF.

The chain employs TRBV19 and TRBJ1-1; 7 positions match TRBD1. J lost 11 bases, V lost 5 bases, and 14 bases had no gene match. This CDR3 is 14 amino acids long. Germline V lookup: CDR1 LNHDA, CDR2 SQIVND (reference sequence). The CDR3 loop is CASSPGQAGGWAFF. In nucleotides, the CDR3 is TGTGCCAGTAGTCCAGGACAGGCCGGTGGGTGGGCTTTCTTT.

This sequence joins TRBV21-1 and TRBJ1-6; TRBD1 is the table's D call and was not checked against the DNA. TRBV21-1 is tagged as a pseudogene. The CDR3 has 14 amino acids. The DNA for the CDR3 is TGTGCCAGCATCGGACAGGGGAGCAATTCACCCCTCCACTTT. It yields the protein CASIGQGSNSPLHF.

This clone is a singleton in its sample. The chain combines TRBV4-1 with TRBJ2-7; TRBD2 might be the D (5 bases). The germline V and J ends were trimmed by 3 bases and 2 bases, with 14 bases remaining between them. CDR3 length: 15 amino acids. CDR1 and CDR2 (germline): MGHRA, YSYEKL. The CDR3 is CASSQVRVSAYEQYF. The CDR3 region has the DNA TGCGCCAGCAGCCAGGTGCGGGTATCTGCCTACGAGCAGTACTTC.

The chain uses TRBV7-6 and TRBJ1-1; no clear D gene. The V gene's germline CDR1 is SGHVS and CDR2 FNYEAQ. The V and J ends lost 2 bases and 11 bases respectively, with 18 bases between them. CDR3 length: 14 amino acids. CDR3 amino acids: CASSLSPFALEAFF. CDR3 in DNA: TGTGCCAGCAGCTTATCTCCCTTTGCCCTCGAGGCTTTCTTT.

The chain is built from TRBV12-3 or TRBV12-4 and TRBJ1-2; no firm D call. The CDR3 loop spans 8 amino acids. Deletions cut 10 bases from V and 6 bases from J, with 3 bases between. CDR3 loop: CATNGYTF. CDR3 in DNA: TGTGCCACCAATGGCTACACCTTC.

V usage is TRBV6-5 and J usage is TRBJ1-2; 7 bases are a match to TRBD1. Germline assignment: CDR1 MNHEY and CDR2 SVGAGI. Trimming took 6 bases from V and 7 from J; bases not matched to a gene: 11. This CDR3 is 14 amino acids long. CDR3 sequence: CASSGNPGGGGYTF. The CDR3 bases are TGTGCCAGCAGCGGAAACCCAGGGGGGGGTGGCTACACCTTC.

This chain uses TRBV6-5 with TRBJ1-2; D may be TRBD1 (6 bases). This CDR3 is built from 14 residues. CDR1 and CDR2 from the germline V gene are MNHEY and SVGAGI. V was pared by 6 bases and J by 2 bases, with 13 bases between. DNA of the CDR3: TGTGCCAGCAGGGAGCCCGGACAGAACTATGGCTACACCTTC. Encoded protein: CASREPGQNYGYTF.

V usage is TRBV6-1 and J usage is TRBJ1-1; D is possibly TRBD1 (5 bases). V was shortened by 3 bases and J by 1 base, with 6 bases between the two germline ends. The germline CDR1 and CDR2 sequences are MNHNS and SASEGT. The CDR3 runs to 13 residues. CDR3 bases: TGTGCCAGCAGTGAGGGACGGAACACTGAAGCTTTCTTT. Amino acids: CASSEGRNTEAFF.

The rearrangement links TRBV5-1 to TRBJ2-3, with a tentative D call TRBD2 (6 bases). This CDR3 region has 19 residues. Germline loops: CDR1 SGHRS, CDR2 YFSETQ. Trimming removed 1 base from V and 4 bases from J, with 25 bases in between. Written as DNA, the CDR3 is TGCGCCAGCAGCTTGCCCAGGGTAACGGGAGTCGGGGGAGCAGATACGCAGTATTTT. Its protein is CASSLPRVTGVGGADTQYF.

This chain connects TRBV19 to TRBJ1-4, with 9 bases matching TRBD1. The CDR3 has 13 residues. Trimming at V came to 7 bases and at J to 9 bases, leaving 6 bases not matched to a gene. Per the germline V gene, CDR1 is LNHDA and CDR2 is SQIVND (reference sequence). DNA for the CDR3: TGTGCCAGTACTCCGGGACAGGGTAAAAAACTGTTTTTT. Amino acids: CASTPGQGKKLFF.

In this sample, this clone turned up once. The chain joins TRBV18 to TRBJ2-7, with 7 bases fitting TRBD1. This CDR3 has 12 amino acids. V trimming: 6 bases; J trimming: 6 bases; junction bases outside the gene matches: 5. Per the germline V gene, CDR1 is KGHSH and CDR2 is LQKENI. CDR3 amino acids: CASSVRGREQYF. CDR3 DNA sequence: TGTGCCAGCTCTGTGAGGGGGCGCGAGCAGTACTTC.